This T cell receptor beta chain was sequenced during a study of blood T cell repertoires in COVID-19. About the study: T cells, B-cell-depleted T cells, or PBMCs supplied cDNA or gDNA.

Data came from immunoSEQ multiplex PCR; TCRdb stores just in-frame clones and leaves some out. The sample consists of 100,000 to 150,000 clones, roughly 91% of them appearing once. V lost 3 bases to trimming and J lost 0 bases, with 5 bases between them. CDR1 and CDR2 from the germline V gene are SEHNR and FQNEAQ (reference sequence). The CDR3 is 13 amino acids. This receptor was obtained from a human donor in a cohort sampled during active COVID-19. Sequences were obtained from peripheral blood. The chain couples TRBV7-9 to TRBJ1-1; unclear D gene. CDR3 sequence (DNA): TGTGCCAGCAGCTTTGAGTTGAACACTGAAGCTTTCTTT. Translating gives CASSFELNTEAFF.